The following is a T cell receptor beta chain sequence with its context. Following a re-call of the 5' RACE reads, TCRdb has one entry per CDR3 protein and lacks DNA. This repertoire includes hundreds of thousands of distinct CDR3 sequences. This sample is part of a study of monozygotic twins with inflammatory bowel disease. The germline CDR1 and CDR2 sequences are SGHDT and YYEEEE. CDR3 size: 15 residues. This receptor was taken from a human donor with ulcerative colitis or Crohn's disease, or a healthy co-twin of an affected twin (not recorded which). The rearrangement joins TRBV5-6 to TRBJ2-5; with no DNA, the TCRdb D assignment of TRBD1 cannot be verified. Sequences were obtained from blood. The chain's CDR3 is CASSHTQWQGETQYF.